This TCR beta chain was captured by sequencing in a study of T cell responses to AZD1222 COVID-19 vaccine (dated by TCRdb to about 2021). With respect to the entire study: Because spike-specific TCR depth and breadth did not differ between the two schedules, AZD1222 recipients who got a second dose at roughly 4 weeks were pooled with those who got a second dose at roughly 12 weeks. A total of about 250 trial participants underwent TCR sequencing, of whom approximately 200 had received two doses of AZD1222 and about 25 had received two doses of the MenACWY control vaccine. Trial participants were enrolled by age into subgroups of 18-55, 56-69 and 70-plus years, and about 150, 27 and 61 TCR-sequenced participants, respectively, were included in these subgroups. Study-wide findings and limitations: Conclusions about previously exposed vaccinees are limited because only six or seven AZD1222 recipients were SARS-CoV-2 seropositive at baseline. The vaccine-associated CD4 TCRs covered the entire spike protein, and the dominant responses fell in regions 160-218 and 743-854. After two AZD1222 doses, spike-specific TCR breadth and depth were significantly higher than at day 0 and than in MenACWY recipients. In the small 56-69-year group, the increase in depth fell short of significance, most likely because of low power. Reportedly, close to half of the unique spike-specific TCRs recognized epitopes lying outside the regions that are mutated in the B.1.351 and B.1.1.7 variants. No day 14 peak-response samples were available, so repertoires were characterized only after the peak T cell response. Participants were mostly white British and included more females than males, and it was suggested by the authors that clonal diversity may have been underestimated.

Reading from cysteine to phenylalanine, the CDR3 counts 13 amino acids. The CDR3 DNA has 39 bases and is translated from base 1. According to the germline V gene, CDR1 reads MNHNS and CDR2 reads SASEGT. The germline ends are 6 bases apart after V is trimmed by 0 bases and J by 4 bases. The CDR3 regions of human TCRbeta chains were analyzed by immunosequencing. Processing in the source paper ran as follows. Repertoire TCRs were matched against a reference library of SARS-CoV-2-specific TCRs generated with the MIRA antigen-specificity platform. Breadth meant the fraction of unique TCRs that were SARS-CoV-2-associated, whereas depth meant the fraction of total T cells that were SARS-CoV-2-associated. Using the MIRA data, every spike-specific TCR was mapped to the spike region that the TCR reacted to and assigned to either a CD4 or a CD8 class. Log10-transformed breadth and depth values were compared by one-way ANOVA with Sidak's multiple comparisons tests. Drawn from immuneACCESS, this table holds only the in-frame rearrangements with V and J called that TCRdb kept. Clones are partly lost; checked studies trace under half to an unresolved V gene and leave the rest unexplained. That table furnishes V, J and clone size, whereas the DNA furnished D and trimming. In this sample the table shows about 120,000 clones, 80% to 95% of which occur a single time. The biggest ten clones account for 4% to 5% of the sample.

Comments on this clone: It has no known antigen specificity. Base qualities are not at hand, and no much larger clone is one base apart.

The sample's time point, from its label and the paper: baseline before first vaccination. The vaccinee samples were drawn from two UK trials, COV001 and COV002, one of which was a single-blind randomized controlled phase 2/3 trial testing AZD1222 (ChAdOx1 nCoV-19) in healthy adults. For TCRbeta chain sequencing, PBMC samples were collected from trial participants at day 0 and at day 28 after the second dose. The chain links TRBV6-1 with TRBJ1-2; the D gene is unclear. This TCR came from an adult in good health. The source material was peripheral blood, sampled on day 0 of AZD1222 vaccination. The CDR3 loop reads CASSEAGVYGYTF. The sequence in DNA is TGTGCCAGCAGTGAAGCTGGTGTCTATGGCTACACCTTC.